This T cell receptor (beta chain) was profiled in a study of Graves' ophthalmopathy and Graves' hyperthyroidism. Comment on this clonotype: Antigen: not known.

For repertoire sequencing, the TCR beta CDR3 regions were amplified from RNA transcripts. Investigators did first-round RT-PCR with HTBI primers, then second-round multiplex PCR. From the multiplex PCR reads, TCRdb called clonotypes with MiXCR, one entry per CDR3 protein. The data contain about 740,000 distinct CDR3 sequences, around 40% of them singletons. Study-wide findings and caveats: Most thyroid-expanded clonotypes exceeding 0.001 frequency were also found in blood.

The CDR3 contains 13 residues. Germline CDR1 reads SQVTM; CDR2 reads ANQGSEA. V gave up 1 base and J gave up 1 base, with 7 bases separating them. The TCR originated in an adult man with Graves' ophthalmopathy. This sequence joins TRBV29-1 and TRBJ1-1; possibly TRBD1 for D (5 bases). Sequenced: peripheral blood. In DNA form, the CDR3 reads TGCAGCGTTGAAGCAGGGCGGAACACTGAAGCTTTCTTT. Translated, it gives CSVEAGRNTEAFF.